This T cell receptor (beta chain) was sequenced in a study of cytomegalovirus exposure and HLA in healthy donors. Findings and caveats of the study: Most CMV-associated TCR beta chains were later found to appear HLA-restricted. In an earlier analysis, productive rearrangement rates for most beta V segments clustered near 87% or 30%.

Donors had nominal health at sampling but likely had unrecorded immune exposures. The CDR3 covers 18 residues. Germline CDR1 reads MNHEY; CDR2 reads SMNVEV (reference sequence). The J segment lost 2 bases and the V segment lost 4 bases, leaving 10 bases of the junction unmatched. Worth noting for this clone: The target antigen is unknown.

Researchers ran the PCR with 60 Vbeta and 13 Jbeta primers. Using immunoSEQ multiplex PCR, the repertoire was profiled, and TCRdb retains in-frame clones only, with some absent. Among roughly 140,000 clones listed, around 80% were seen once. The specimen was PBMCs. This receptor was taken from a female donor in good health and CMV-seronegative. The chain couples TRBV27 to TRBJ2-1, with 11 positions matching TRBD2. CDR3 coding DNA: TGTGCCAGCAGTTCCCGACACATAGCGGGAGGGCCCTACAATGAGCAGTTCTTC. Its protein is CASSSRHIAGGPYNEQFF.